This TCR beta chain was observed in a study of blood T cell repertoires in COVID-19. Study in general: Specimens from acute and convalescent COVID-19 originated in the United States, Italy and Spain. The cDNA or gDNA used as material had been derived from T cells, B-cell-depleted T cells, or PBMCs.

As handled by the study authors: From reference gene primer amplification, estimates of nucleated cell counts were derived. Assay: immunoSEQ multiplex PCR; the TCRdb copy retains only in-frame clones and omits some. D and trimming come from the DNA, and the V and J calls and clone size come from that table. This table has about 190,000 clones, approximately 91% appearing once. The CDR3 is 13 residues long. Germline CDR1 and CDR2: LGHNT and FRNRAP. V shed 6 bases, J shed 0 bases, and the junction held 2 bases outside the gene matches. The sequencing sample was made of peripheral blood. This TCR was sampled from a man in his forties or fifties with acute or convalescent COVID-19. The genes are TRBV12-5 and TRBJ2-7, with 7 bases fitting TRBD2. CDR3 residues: CASGWDYSYEQYF. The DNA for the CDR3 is TGTGCTAGTGGGTGGGACTACTCCTACGAGCAGTACTTC.